This T cell receptor beta chain derives from a study of cytomegalovirus exposure and HLA in healthy donors. General study findings and limits: A classifier reportedly called cytomegalovirus status with high sensitivity and specificity. Apart from CMV serostatus, no immune exposure information was available. Later genetic work tied a missense DCLRE1C variant to beta-chain V and J trimming.

CDR1 is SGHTA and CDR2 is FQGNSA in the germline V gene. Trimming took off 1 base at V and 6 bases at J, with 9 bases between the two ends. The CDR3 length is 14 residues. The sample holds one count of this clone. Its antigen is not known. PCR amplification relied on 60 Vbeta primers (plus 13 Jbeta primers). Some clones are missing from TCRdb's copy, which holds only in-frame ones; the method was immunoSEQ multiplex PCR. Here the sample spans about 130,000 clones, 70% to 85% being singletons. Nominally healthy donors provided the samples, though records likely missed some immune exposures. This TCR was recovered from a woman between 50 and 59 years old in good health and CMV-seronegative. Sequences were obtained from PBMCs. The genes are TRBV7-2 and TRBJ2-2; possible D gene TRBD2, 5 bases. The CDR3 here is CASSLGVASGELFF. The DNA for the CDR3 is TGTGCCAGCAGCTTAGGGGTAGCGTCCGGGGAGCTGTTTTTT.